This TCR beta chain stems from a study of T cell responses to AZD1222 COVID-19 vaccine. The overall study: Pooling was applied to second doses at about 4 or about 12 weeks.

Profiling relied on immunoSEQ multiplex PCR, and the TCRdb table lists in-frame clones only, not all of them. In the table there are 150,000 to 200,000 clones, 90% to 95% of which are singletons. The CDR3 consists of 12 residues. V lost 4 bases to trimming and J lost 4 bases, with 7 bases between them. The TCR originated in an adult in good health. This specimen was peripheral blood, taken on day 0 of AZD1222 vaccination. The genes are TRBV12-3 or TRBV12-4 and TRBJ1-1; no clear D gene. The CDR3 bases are TGTGCCAGCAGTTACGCGCGCACTGAAGCTTTCTTT. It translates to CASSYARTEAFF.